Below are 2 T cell receptor beta chains sequenced from a single sample in a study of identical twins. One entry per CDR3 protein, called by TCRdb with MiXCR from the 5' RACE reads. Of 1.5 million to 2 million distinct CDR3 sequences in the sample, about 30% are singletons; the top ten hold 0.25% to 0.3%. The sequenced material came from cord blood. These receptors were taken from a newborn girl in good health.

The J gene is TRBJ2-1, the V gene TRBV20-1; the D is unclear. CDR1 and CDR2 from the germline V gene are DFQATT and SNEGSKA (reference sequence). The germline V and J ends were trimmed by 7 bases and 4 bases, with 11 bases remaining between them. The CDR3 contains 12 residues. CDR3 DNA: TGCAGTGTAGTGGTCCTTTACAATGAGCAGTTCTTC. Its protein is CSVVVLYNEQFF.

This clonotype was observed a few times. The chain couples TRBV6-5 to TRBJ2-2; D is uncertain. There are 13 residues in the CDR3. The V and J ends lost 2 bases and 4 bases respectively, with 5 bases between them. Germline assignment: CDR1 MNHEY and CDR2 SVGAGI. CDR3 loop: CASSYGGTGELFF. The CDR3 DNA sequence: TGTGCCAGCAGTTACGGCGGCACCGGGGAGCTGTTTTTT.